This T cell receptor beta chain was identified in a study of vaccination and CD4 T cells after COVID-19. Across the study: Timing of post-vaccine sample collection was a median approximately 79 days after dose two, with a range of 14 to 241.

Comment on this clonotype: As yet, its antigen is unknown.

CDR1 and CDR2 (germline): MNHEY, SMNVEV (reference sequence). The CDR3 loop spans 16 amino acids. V lost 5 bases to trimming and J lost 10 bases; unmatched junction nucleotides: 10. Cultured CD4+ T-cell DNA underwent Oncomine TCR Beta short-read sequencing. MiXCR was run by TCRdb on the PCR reads, yielding one entry per CDR3 protein. The table records some 24,000 distinct CDR3 sequences, around 40% of them present only once. The time point here: late sampling 161 to 241 days after vaccination in a few convalescent patients. Indicated treatment: approximately nine-day PBMC culture with coronavirus spike peptide pools or control peptides (ViraFEST assay).

The receptor's source is a human donor who had recovered from COVID-19. The specimen was CD4+ T cells from blood, cultured in vitro, collected about 7 months after SARS-CoV-2 vaccination. This chain links TRBV27 with TRBJ2-1, with 14 bases that match TRBD2. In nucleotides, the CDR3 is TGTGCCAGCAGTCCTGCGGGACTAGCGGGAGTATGGGAGCAGTTCTTC. It encodes CASSPAGLAGVWEQFF.